This TCR beta chain was recorded in a study of cytomegalovirus exposure and HLA in healthy donors (dated by TCRdb to the late 2010s). For the study in its entirety: A later analysis indicated that the 120 validation repertoires were generated on the platform also employed for the approximately 690 repertoires of the first cohort. The aim of the study was to test whether cataloging public T cell receptors could identify signatures of past pathogen exposure. To predict cytomegalovirus infection status, the study combined high-throughput TCR immunosequencing, statistical association of individual TCRs with disease status, and machine learning. Besides the first cohort of 666 subjects, a separate validation cohort made up of 120 different subjects was used. Overall study outcomes, separate from this receptor: A few of the identified cytomegalovirus-associated TCR beta chains were confirmed in vitro to be specific for cytomegalovirus antigens. In both the original and validation cohorts, the classifier was reported to diagnose cytomegalovirus status with high specificity and sensitivity. In the study, approximately 160 TCR beta chains were listed as associated with cytomegalovirus. The validation cohort had no HLA typing available for a later analysis, so co-occurrence within that cohort was assessed over all 130 or so repertoires. According to the authors, the approach could potentially be generalized to other disease states and immunological phenotypes. Of the cluster scores, around 95% were above 0 in a later analysis, which found that TCRs clustered in the first cohort also tended to co-occur in the 120 or so validation repertoires. Most TCR sequences were observed very rarely across donors, whereas some public TCRs were present in many individuals.

The donors were included in the validation cohort of approximately 120 subjects, a group kept apart from the roughly 690-subject first cohort. The V end gives up 5 bases and the J end 12 bases, leaving 4 bases in the junction not matched to a gene. From a lookup of the germline V gene (reference sequence), CDR1 and CDR2 are PRHDT and FYEKMQ. From the cysteine up to the phenylalanine, the CDR3 has a length of 11 residues. Of all the DNA, just the CDR3 is kept, 33 bases in frame from base 1. The method was the immunoSEQ multiplex PCR assay. The original pipeline was this. A statistical classification framework was developed to diagnose cytomegalovirus status using the catalog of TCR beta chain sequences. TCRdb limited this immuneACCESS table to in-frame rearrangements with V and J called. A share of clones is missing; checked studies link under half to unresolved V genes, and the rest is unexplained. The V and J calls and clone size are taken from that table; D and trimming were inferred from the DNA. The sample table records 300,000 or so clones; approximately 86% of these occur just once. Of the sample, approximately 0.96% falls within the top ten clones.

With regard to this clone: Its antigen specificity is not known. There are no base qualities to consult, and no much larger clone falls within one base.

The rearranged segments are TRBV13 and TRBJ1-2; 9 of the junction bases match TRBD1. Input material: PBMCs. The origin of this receptor is a man aged 25 to 40 in good health and CMV-seronegative. The encoded CDR3 is CASSLGTGNTF. In nucleotide form, the sequence is TGTGCCAGCAGCCTGGGGACAGGGAACACCTTC.